The next 30 T cell receptor beta chains were all read from a single sample in a study of shared clonotypes between healthy human individuals. Using immunoSEQ multiplex PCR, the repertoire was profiled, and TCRdb retains in-frame clones only, with some absent. The table includes 2 million to 2.5 million clones, 85% to 95% detected once. Specimen: naive CD4+ T cells from PBMCs. Subset specified: CD45RA+ positively selected. The receptors here all came from a man younger than 30 in good health. Some clones in this sample may be carry-over from other donors' samples.

The chain combines TRBV6-5 with TRBJ2-2; 12 positions match TRBD1. V lost 5 bases and J lost 10; bases outside the gene matches: 5. The length of the CDR3 is 14 residues. Germline values: CDR1 MNHEY, CDR2 SVGAGI. The chain's CDR3 is CASSRGQGAEELFF. In nucleotides, the CDR3 is TGTGCCAGCAGTCGGGGACAGGGGGCGGAGGAGCTGTTTTTT.

The V gene is TRBV28, the J gene TRBJ2-2, with TRBD2 identical over 9 bases. CDR3 length equals 15 residues. Germline V gene sequence: CDR1 MDHEN, CDR2 SYDVKM. J was trimmed by 6 bases and V by 6 bases; bases with no gene match: 8. The CDR3 here is CASSPAGGLSGELFF. In nucleotides, the CDR3 is TGTGCCAGCAGCCCAGCGGGAGGCTTATCCGGGGAGCTGTTTTTT.

The rearrangement links TRBV6-5 to TRBJ2-7; 7 bases are shared with TRBD1. The CDR3 is made up of 14 amino acids. After removal of 5 bases from V and 0 bases from J, the junction contained 4 bases not matched to a gene. Germline CDR1 and CDR2: MNHEY and SVGAGI. As DNA, the CDR3 is TGTGCCAGCAGTGTGGACAGGCTCTCCTACGAGCAGTACTTC. This translates into CASSVDRLSYEQYF.

This chain joins TRBV27 and TRBJ1-6, with a possible D match to TRBD1 (6 bases). The V gene's germline CDR1 is MNHEY and CDR2 SMNVEV (reference sequence). CDR3 length: 15 residues. V lost 7 bases, J lost 7 bases, and 17 bases lay in between. CDR3 loop: CASKLQGWENSPLHF. In nucleotides, the CDR3 is TGTGCCAGCAAGCTACAGGGTTGGGAAAATTCACCCCTCCACTTT.

This clone was picked up one time. This CDR3 is CASSPYTGRGRSSRAGELFF. CDR3 nucleotide sequence: TGTGCCAGCAGTCCCTATACTGGCCGGGGAAGGTCGTCTAGGGCCGGGGAGCTGTTTTTT. The rearrangement links TRBV28 to TRBJ2-2, with D perhaps matching TRBD2 (5 bases). The CDR3 is 20 amino acids. V was cut by 5 bases and J by 6 bases, with 31 bases left in between. Germline V CDR1 and CDR2: MDHEN, SYDVKM.

V usage is TRBV7-2 and J usage is TRBJ2-2, with 9 bases matching TRBD2. This CDR3 region has 17 residues. Losses at the gene ends were 0 bases for V and 4 bases for J; bases not matched to a gene: 6. Germline V gives CDR1 SGHTA, CDR2 FQGNSA. The CDR3 sequence: CASSLASGSTGTGELFF. The DNA for the CDR3 is TGTGCCAGCAGCTTAGCTAGCGGGAGTACGGGCACCGGGGAGCTGTTTTTT.

This rearrangement joins TRBV10-2 to TRBJ1-2, with D possibly being TRBD1 (5 bases). This CDR3 spans 13 amino acids. Trimming took 5 bases from V and 4 from J, leaving 11 bases between them. CDR1 and CDR2 from the germline V gene are WSHSY and SAAADI. In DNA, the CDR3 is TGCGCCAGCAGTCTGGAGGGGACCTATGGCTACACCTTC. Residues: CASSLEGTYGYTF.

This chain links TRBV28 with TRBJ2-7; D gene uncertain. V dropped 5 bases and J dropped 1 base, with 15 bases sitting between them. Germline assignment: CDR1 MDHEN and CDR2 SYDVKM. The CDR3 consists of 15 residues. CDR3 DNA: TGTGCCAGCAGTCCCCCGGGCCTGGAGTCCTACGAGCAGTACTTC. This translates into CASSPPGLESYEQYF.

This chain links TRBV2 with TRBJ2-2; D not resolved. The V end was cut by 5 bases, the J end by 5 bases, with 6 bases between. CDR3 length: 12 amino acids. Germline V gene sequence: CDR1 SNHLY, CDR2 FYNNEI. The CDR3 region has the DNA TGTGCCAGCAGTATAGTGACCGGGGAGCTGTTTTTT. Residues: CASSIVTGELFF.

V usage is TRBV5-1 and J usage is TRBJ2-7; perhaps TRBD1 as D (6 bases). This CDR3 has 16 residues. Trimming pared 0 bases from V and 2 bases from J, leaving 15 bases between. Germline V gene sequence: CDR1 SGHRS, CDR2 YFSETQ. The CDR3 DNA reads TGCGCCAGCAGCTTGGCCTATGGGACATATACCTACGAGCAGTACTTC. It encodes CASSLAYGTYTYEQYF.

The chain uses TRBV18 and TRBJ1-1; D is unresolved. Trimming removed 2 bases at V and 4 bases at J, with 20 bases between. Germline CDR1 and CDR2: KGHSH and LQKENI. There are 17 residues in the CDR3. CDR3 sequence (DNA): TGTGCCAGCTCACCAGAGTCACTCATTAGCTGGGGCACTGAAGCTTTCTTT. As protein: CASSPESLISWGTEAFF.

The chain uses TRBV11-2 and TRBJ2-4; TRBD1 agrees at 8 bases. V was pared by 5 bases and J by 5 bases, with 5 bases of the junction left unmatched. The CDR3 runs to 14 residues. The germline V gene has CDR1 SGHAT and CDR2 FQNNGV. CDR3: CASSPDRGENIQYF. For the CDR3, the DNA is TGTGCCAGCAGCCCCGACAGGGGCGAAAACATTCAGTACTTC.

The chain uses TRBV7-9 and TRBJ1-4, with TRBD1 identical over 9 bases. Germline values: CDR1 SEHNR, CDR2 FQNEAQ (reference sequence). Germline trimming cut 2 bases from V and 6 bases from J; bases unmatched to any gene: 10. The CDR3 consists of 17 residues. CDR3 loop: CASSLNNRGQDDEKLFF. The CDR3 nucleotides are TGTGCCAGCAGCTTAAACAACAGGGGGCAGGATGATGAAAAACTGTTTTTT.

The chain recombines TRBV9 with TRBJ2-3; a possible D gene is TRBD2 (5 bases). The germline gives CDR1 SGDLS, CDR2 YYNGEE. The CDR3 is made up of 17 amino acids. The germline V and J ends were trimmed by 4 bases and 4 bases, with 22 bases remaining between them. The DNA of the CDR3 is TGTGCCAGCAGCTCCCGGGGTGGGAGCCGCACAGCAGATACGCAGTATTTT. The encoded protein is CASSSRGGSRTADTQYF.

The rearrangement uses TRBV5-1 and TRBJ2-7; 9 nucleotides match TRBD1. Germline-derived CDR1 and CDR2 are SGHRS and YFSETQ. V shed 4 bases and J 5 bases; nucleotides not matched to a gene: 7. The CDR3 extends over 14 amino acids. CDR3 protein: CASSRQTGGNEQYF. CDR3 nucleotide sequence: TGCGCCAGCAGCCGCCAGACAGGGGGAAACGAGCAGTACTTC.

The chain carries TRBV11-1 and TRBJ1-2; TRBD1 matches 7 bases. There are 14 residues in the CDR3. The junction had 7 bases not matched to a gene; V was cut back by 5 bases and J by 4 bases. Per germline, CDR1 SGHAT and CDR2 FQDESV (reference sequence). The CDR3 DNA reads TGTGCCAGCAGCCTATCCGGGACAGTCTATGGCTACACCTTC. Translated: CASSLSGTVYGYTF.

This clone was seen a few times. This sequence joins TRBV6-1 and TRBJ1-1, with D unclear. The CDR3 extends over 13 amino acids. The V gene lost 5 bases and the J gene lost 3 bases, with 10 bases spanning the gap. The germline gives CDR1 MNHNS, CDR2 SASEGT. The DNA of the CDR3 is TGTGCCAGCAGTATTATGGGCGACACTGAAGCTTTCTTT. Amino acid sequence: CASSIMGDTEAFF.

The chain employs TRBV10-3 and TRBJ1-4; possibly TRBD1 for D (6 bases). CDR3 length equals 13 residues. CDR1 is ENHRY, CDR2 SYGVKD, per germline. The V and J ends lost 10 bases and 8 bases respectively, with 17 bases between them. The CDR3 here is CATRQAENEKLFF. The CDR3 DNA is TGTGCCACCCGACAGGCCGAGAACGAAAAACTGTTTTTT.

V and J are TRBV19 and TRBJ2-5; tentatively, D is TRBD1 or TRBD2 (5 bases each). Trimming stripped 1 base from V and 6 bases from J, with 12 bases between. The CDR3 is 14 residues long. Germline V gene lookup returns CDR1 LNHDA and CDR2 SQIVND (reference sequence). The CDR3 DNA reads TGTGCCAGTAGTATAGTGGGGGTAGGAAAGACCCAGTACTTC. It specifies CASSIVGVGKTQYF.

The CDR3 nucleotides read TGTGCCTGGAGTGGAAAGGGTGGGGGGTCACCCCTCCACTTT. It yields the protein CAWSGKGGGSPLHF. V usage is TRBV30 and J usage is TRBJ1-6, with D tentatively TRBD1 (5 bases). The CDR3 is made up of 14 amino acids. The V and J ends lost 1 base and 10 bases respectively, with 14 bases between them. Germline CDR1 GTSNPN, CDR2 SVGIG (reference sequence).

The gene calls are TRBV7-8 and TRBJ2-1, with D tentatively TRBD1 or TRBD2 (6 bases each). This CDR3 spans 17 amino acids. Trimming removed 0 bases from V and 9 bases from J, with 21 bases in between. From germline, CDR1 is SGHVS and CDR2 FQNEAQ. The CDR3: CASSLARDNQFGSEQFF. DNA of the CDR3: TGTGCCAGCAGCTTAGCGCGGGACAACCAGTTCGGCAGTGAGCAGTTCTTC. The full variable domain, rest sourced from reference TRBV7-8 and TRBJ2-1, is GAGVSQSPRYKVAKRGQDVALRCDPISGHVSLFWYQQALGQGPEFLTYFQNEAQLDKSGLPSDRFFAERPEGSVSTLKIQRTQQEDSAVYLCASSLARDNQFGSEQFFGPGTRLTVL.

The V call is TRBV5-1, the J call TRBJ1-4; no clear D gene. Trimming removed 0 bases at V and 9 bases at J, with 12 bases between. Germline CDR1 and CDR2: SGHRS and YFSETQ. This CDR3 has 14 amino acids. The CDR3 sequence is CASSLGLTDQKLFF. Here the CDR3 DNA reads TGCGCCAGCAGCTTGGGACTGACTGATCAAAAACTGTTTTTT.

The chain is built from TRBV5-4 and TRBJ2-1; maybe TRBD2 (5 bases). CDR3 size: 15 residues. CDR1 and CDR2 (germline): SGHNT, YYREEE (reference sequence). V was shortened by 0 bases and J by 4 bases, with 11 bases between the two germline ends. CDR3: CASSLGGVTYNEQFF. The CDR3 DNA reads as TGTGCCAGCAGCTTGGGGGGAGTTACATACAATGAGCAGTTCTTC.

A remark on this clone: This specimen includes other DNA sequences encoding the same CDR3. The rearrangement uses TRBV28 and TRBJ2-3; a possible D gene is TRBD2 (7 bases). The CDR3 sequence is 14 residues long. Trimming took 4 bases from V and 4 from J, leaving 12 bases between them. Germline-derived CDR1 and CDR2 are MDHEN and SYDVKM. CDR3 nucleotide sequence: TGTGCCAGCAGTTCTGGGGGGGCCGCAGATACGCAGTATTTT. Protein sequence: CASSSGGAADTQYF.

The chain couples TRBV7-3 to TRBJ2-2; D gene unclear. V was cut by 2 bases and J by 4 bases, with 8 bases left in between. The V gene's germline CDR1 is SGHTA and CDR2 FQGTGA. The CDR3 totals 14 residues. CDR3: CASSLHSTTGELFF. Written as DNA, the CDR3 is TGTGCCAGCAGCTTACATTCCACCACCGGGGAGCTGTTTTTT.

The chain carries TRBV18 and TRBJ2-1; 13 bases are a match to TRBD2. The ends lost 4 bases at V and 8 bases at J; junction bases unmatched: 17. Germline V gene lookup returns CDR1 KGHSH and CDR2 LQKENI. This CDR3 region has 19 residues. Here the CDR3 reads CASSLPGLAGLPDDDEQFF. The CDR3 DNA sequence: TGTGCCAGCTCACTCCCGGGACTAGCGGGACTACCTGATGACGATGAGCAGTTCTTC.

This chain uses TRBV5-1 with TRBJ2-7, with 7 bases lining up with TRBD2. Germline assignment: CDR1 SGHRS and CDR2 YFSETQ. The CDR3 runs 16 residues. V dropped 0 bases and J dropped 3; count of bases not matched to a gene: 9. Written as DNA, the CDR3 is TGCGCCAGCAGCTTGGGACAGACTAGCCATTACTACGAGCAGTACTTC. Its translation is CASSLGQTSHYYEQYF.

The chain is built from TRBV7-8 and TRBJ1-2; D may be TRBD1 (6 bases). Germline V lookup: CDR1 SGHVS, CDR2 FQNEAQ. CDR3 size: 16 residues. V was clipped by 1 base and J by 0 bases, with 12 bases between them. The CDR3 DNA follows: TGTGCCAGCAGCTTAGTAACAGGGATGACTAACTATGGCTACACCTTC. Its translation is CASSLVTGMTNYGYTF.

The genes are TRBV10-3 and TRBJ2-1; 8 nucleotides line up with TRBD2. CDR3 length: 14 residues. Germline V lookup: CDR1 ENHRY, CDR2 SYGVKD. The V and J ends lost 10 bases and 9 bases, in that order; junction bases with no gene match: 14. The CDR3 DNA follows: TGTGCCACCCGTGGGGTAGCGGGGCTACTTGAGCAGTTCTTC. It codes for CATRGVAGLLEQFF.

The chain employs TRBV10-3 and TRBJ1-2; D remains unclear. This CDR3 is built from 12 residues. Germline V gene lookup returns CDR1 ENHRY and CDR2 SYGVKD. Trimming took off 3 bases at V and 4 bases at J, with 6 bases between the two ends. CDR3 DNA sequence: TGTGCCATCAGTGAAGTCAGCTATGGCTACACCTTC. Translated, it gives CAISEVSYGYTF.